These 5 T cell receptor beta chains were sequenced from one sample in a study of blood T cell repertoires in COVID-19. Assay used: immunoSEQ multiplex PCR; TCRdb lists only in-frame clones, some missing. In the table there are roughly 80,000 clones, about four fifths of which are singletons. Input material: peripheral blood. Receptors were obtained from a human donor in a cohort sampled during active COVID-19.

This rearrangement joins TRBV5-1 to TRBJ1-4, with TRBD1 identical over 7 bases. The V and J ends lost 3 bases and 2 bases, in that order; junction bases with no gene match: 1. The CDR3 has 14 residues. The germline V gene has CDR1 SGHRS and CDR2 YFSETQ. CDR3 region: CASSSQGTNEKLFF. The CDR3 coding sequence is TGCGCCAGCAGCTCACAGGGGACTAATGAAAAACTGTTTTTT.

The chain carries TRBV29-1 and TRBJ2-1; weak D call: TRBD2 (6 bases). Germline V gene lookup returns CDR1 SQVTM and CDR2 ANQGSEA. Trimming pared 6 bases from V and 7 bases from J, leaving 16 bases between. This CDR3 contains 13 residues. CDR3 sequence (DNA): TGCAGCGTGGCCGGGACTCCAGGGAATGAGCAGTTCTTC. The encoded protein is CSVAGTPGNEQFF.

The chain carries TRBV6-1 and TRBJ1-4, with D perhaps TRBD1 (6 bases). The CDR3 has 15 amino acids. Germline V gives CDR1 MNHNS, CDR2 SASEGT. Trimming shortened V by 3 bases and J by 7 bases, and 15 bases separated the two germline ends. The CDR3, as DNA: TGTGCCAGCAGTGACCCGGGACAAGGGGGTGAAAAACTGTTTTTT. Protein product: CASSDPGQGGEKLFF.

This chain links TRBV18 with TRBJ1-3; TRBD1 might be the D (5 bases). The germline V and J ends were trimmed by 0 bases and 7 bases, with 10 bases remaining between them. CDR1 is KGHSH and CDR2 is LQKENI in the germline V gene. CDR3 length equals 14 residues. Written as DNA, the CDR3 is TGTGCCAGCTCACCACCGCAGGGTTGGAACACCATATATTTT. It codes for CASSPPQGWNTIYF.

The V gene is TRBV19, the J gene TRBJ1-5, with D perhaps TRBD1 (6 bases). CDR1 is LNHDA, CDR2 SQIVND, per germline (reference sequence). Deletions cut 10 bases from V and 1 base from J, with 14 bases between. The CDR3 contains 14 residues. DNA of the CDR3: TGTGCCATTTCGACAGGACCCAGCAATCAGCCCCAGCATTTT. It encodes CAISTGPSNQPQHF.